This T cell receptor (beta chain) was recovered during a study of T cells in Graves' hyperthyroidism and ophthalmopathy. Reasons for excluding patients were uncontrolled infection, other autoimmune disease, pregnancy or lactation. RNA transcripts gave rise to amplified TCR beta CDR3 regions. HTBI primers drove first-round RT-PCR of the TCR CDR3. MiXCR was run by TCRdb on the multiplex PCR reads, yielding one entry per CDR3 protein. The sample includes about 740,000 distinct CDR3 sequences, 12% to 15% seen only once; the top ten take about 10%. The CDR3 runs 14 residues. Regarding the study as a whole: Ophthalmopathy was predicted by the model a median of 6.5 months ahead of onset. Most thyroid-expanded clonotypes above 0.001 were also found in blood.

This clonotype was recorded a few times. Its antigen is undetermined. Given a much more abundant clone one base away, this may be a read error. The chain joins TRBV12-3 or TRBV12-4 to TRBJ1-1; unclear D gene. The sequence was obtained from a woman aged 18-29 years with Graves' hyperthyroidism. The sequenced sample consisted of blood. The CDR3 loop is CASTIQQLNTEASF. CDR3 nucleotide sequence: TGTGCCAGCACTATACAACAGTTGAACACTGAAGCTTCCTTT.